One sample yielded the 4 T cell receptor beta chains listed below, sequenced in a study of T cell responses to AZD1222 COVID-19 vaccine. Assay: immunoSEQ multiplex PCR; the TCRdb copy retains only in-frame clones and omits some. The sample includes roughly 140,000 clones, more than 70% of them seen just once. Sequences were derived from peripheral blood, sampled on day 0 of AZD1222 vaccination. These receptors were collected from an adult in good health.

V is TRBV19 and J is TRBJ2-2; D is unresolved. Germline V CDR1 and CDR2: LNHDA, SQIVND (reference sequence). V lost 9 bases and J 4 bases, leaving 18 bases between the germline ends. CDR3 length: 15 amino acids. CDR3 residues: CASNRVEISTGELFF. In DNA form, the CDR3 reads TGTGCCAGCAATCGGGTCGAGATTTCCACCGGGGAGCTGTTTTTT.

This sequence joins TRBV5-5 and TRBJ2-7; D call uncertain. The CDR3 is 11 residues long. Germline V gene lookup returns CDR1 SGHKS and CDR2 YYEKEE (reference sequence). Trimming took off 4 bases at V and 3 bases at J, with 5 bases between the two ends. The CDR3, as DNA: TGTGCCAGCAGCAGTGACTACGAGCAGTACTTC. Translated: CASSSDYEQYF.

The rearrangement uses TRBV5-6 and TRBJ1-2, with TRBD1 matching over 11 bases. This CDR3 is 16 amino acids long. Unmatched junction bases numbered 4, after V lost 0 bases and J lost 3 bases. Germline values: CDR1 SGHDT, CDR2 YYEEEE. CDR3 loop: CASSLEGTGGDYGYTF. CDR3 in DNA: TGTGCCAGCAGCTTGGAGGGGACAGGGGGTGACTATGGCTACACCTTC.

The V call is TRBV19, the J call TRBJ1-5; possible D gene TRBD1, 6 bases. Trimming took off 5 bases at V and 6 bases at J, with 17 bases between the two ends. From germline, CDR1 is LNHDA and CDR2 SQIVND (reference sequence). The CDR3 is made up of 15 amino acids. DNA for the CDR3: TGTGCCAGTAGTCCAGGGCCAGGGGTGAGTCAGCCCCAGCATTTT. It is translated as CASSPGPGVSQPQHF.